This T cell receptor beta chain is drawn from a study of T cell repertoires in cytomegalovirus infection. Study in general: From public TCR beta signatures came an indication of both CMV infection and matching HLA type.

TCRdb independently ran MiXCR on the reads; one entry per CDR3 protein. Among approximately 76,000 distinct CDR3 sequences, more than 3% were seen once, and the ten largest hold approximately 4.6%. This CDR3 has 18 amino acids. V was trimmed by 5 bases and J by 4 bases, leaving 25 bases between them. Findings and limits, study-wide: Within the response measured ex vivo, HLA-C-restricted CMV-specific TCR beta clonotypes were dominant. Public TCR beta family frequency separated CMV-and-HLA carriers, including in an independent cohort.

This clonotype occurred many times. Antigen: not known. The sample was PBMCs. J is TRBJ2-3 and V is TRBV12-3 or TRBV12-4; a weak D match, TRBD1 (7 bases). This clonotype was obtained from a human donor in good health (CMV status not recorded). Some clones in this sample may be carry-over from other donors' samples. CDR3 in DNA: TGTGCCAGCAGTACACCCGGTGGGATTATCAGGGGGGCAGATACGCAGTATTTT. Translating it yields CASSTPGGIIRGADTQYF.